The 23 T cell receptor beta chains presented below share a single source sample, sequenced in a study of OX40 agonist ivuxolimab in advanced cancers. Sequencing was performed with immunoSEQ multiplex PCR; in TCRdb, only in-frame clones are kept and a portion is missing. There are around 60,000 clones in the sample; about 90% occur only once, and around 1.7% lies in the top ten. The sample here was CD4+ or CD8+ T cells sorted from blood, taken in a trial of the OX40 agonist ivuxolimab. The receptors were gathered from an adult with an advanced solid tumor such as melanoma, head and neck, liver or kidney cancer.

This chain uses TRBV6-5 with TRBJ1-3; D is perhaps TRBD1 (5 bases). The germline V and J ends were trimmed by 6 bases and 0 bases, with 12 bases remaining between them. The CDR3 consists of 15 residues. Germline loops: CDR1 MNHEY, CDR2 SVGAGI. The CDR3 DNA follows: TGTGCCAGCAGGGAGACAGTAAGCTCTGGAAACACCATATATTTT. Translating gives CASRETVSSGNTIYF.

The chain has TRBV7-2 and TRBJ2-7; D may match TRBD1 or TRBD2 (5 bases each). CDR1 and CDR2 from the germline V gene are SGHTA and FQGNSA. The CDR3 contains 16 residues. With 3 bases removed from V and 6 bases from J, the gap between germline ends came to 21 bases. Here the CDR3 DNA reads TGTGCCAGCAGCTTGGGACCGGGACGGGGACCTATCGAGCAGTACTTC. Its translation: CASSLGPGRGPIEQYF.

The gene calls are TRBV28 and TRBJ1-5, with D hard to call. The V and J ends lost 8 bases and 2 bases respectively, with 10 bases between them. The CDR3 is 13 residues long. Germline lookup yields CDR1 MDHEN and CDR2 SYDVKM. In DNA form, the CDR3 reads TGTGCCAGCGTTATTTCCCGCAATCAGCCCCAGCATTTT. Its protein product is CASVISRNQPQHF.

The J gene is TRBJ2-3, the V gene TRBV11-2; 7 positions match TRBD2. CDR3 length equals 15 residues. Germline trimming cut 4 bases from V and 4 bases from J; bases unmatched to any gene: 8. Germline V gene sequence: CDR1 SGHAT, CDR2 FQNNGV. The CDR3 DNA is TGTGCCAGCAGCTCGTCGCCGGGAGGCTCAGATACGCAGTATTTT. This codes for CASSSSPGGSDTQYF.

This clone occurred once. The rearrangement links TRBV5-1 to TRBJ1-2; TRBD1 aligns across 7 bases. The ends lost 2 bases at V and 4 bases at J; junction bases unmatched: 17. Germline V lookup: CDR1 SGHRS, CDR2 YFSETQ. The CDR3 is 18 residues long. In DNA, the CDR3 is TGCGCCAGCAGCTTAGCCCCTACCGGGACAGATCTAACCTATGGCTACACCTTC. Translated, it gives CASSLAPTGTDLTYGYTF. Full variable domain (outside the CDR3, taken from reference TRBV5-1 and TRBJ1-2): KAGVTQTPRYLIKTRGQQVTLSCSPISGHRSVSWYQQTPGQGLQFLFEYFSETQRNKGNFPGRFSGRQFSNSRSEMNVSTLELGDSALYLCASSLAPTGTDLTYGYTFGSGTRLTVV.

Note on this clone: At the DNA level, this CDR3 is encoded by other sequences in the same sample as well. The chain joins TRBV18 to TRBJ1-1; a weak D match, TRBD1 (5 bases). CDR3 length: 13 residues. The germline V gene has CDR1 KGHSH and CDR2 LQKENI. V was cut by 3 bases and J by 1 base, with 6 bases left in between. CDR3 amino acids: CASSPGQNTEAFF. The CDR3 DNA reads TGTGCCAGCTCACCTGGACAGAACACTGAAGCTTTCTTT.

This clone was seen just once. The rearrangement joins TRBV6-5 to TRBJ2-1, with 8 bases identical to TRBD1. The V segment lost 7 bases and the J segment 6 bases; nucleotides outside the gene matches: 5. The germline CDR1 and CDR2 sequences are MNHEY and SVGAGI. CDR3 size: 13 residues. CDR3 in DNA: TGTGCCAGCAAGACAGGGGTGACCAATGAGCAGTTCTTC. This encodes CASKTGVTNEQFF.

The chain joins TRBV28 to TRBJ2-6; 7 nucleotides match TRBD1. J was trimmed by 0 bases and V by 10 bases; bases with no gene match: 9. In germline, CDR1 is MDHEN, CDR2 SYDVKM. The CDR3 is 16 amino acids. CDR3 nucleotide sequence: TGTGCCACCGGGACAGCCGAATTCTCTGGGGCCAACGTCCTGACTTTC. This gives the protein CATGTAEFSGANVLTF. Filled out from reference TRBV28 and TRBJ2-6, the complete variable domain reads DVKVTQSSRYLVKRTGEKVFLECVQDMDHENMFWYRQDPGLGLRLIYFSYDVKMKEKGDIPEGYSVSREKKERFSLILESASTNQTSMYLCATGTAEFSGANVLTFGAGSRLTVL.

This chain connects TRBV6-5 to TRBJ2-2, with TRBD1 as a possible D gene (6 bases). Between the trimmed V and J ends, which lost 6 bases and 7 bases, there was a span of 15 bases. The germline CDR1 and CDR2 sequences are MNHEY and SVGAGI. The CDR3 runs 14 residues. CDR3 in amino acids: CASSRTGLVGELFF. In nucleotides, the CDR3 is TGTGCCAGCAGCAGAACAGGGTTGGTCGGGGAGCTGTTTTTT.

This chain uses TRBV9 with TRBJ2-3, with 15 bases matching TRBD2. The CDR3 is 17 residues long. From germline, CDR1 is SGDLS and CDR2 YYNGEE. V lost 2 bases to trimming and J lost 4 bases; unmatched junction nucleotides: 5. The CDR3 sequence: CASSVGLAGGSADTQYF. As DNA, the CDR3 is TGTGCCAGCAGCGTTGGACTAGCGGGGGGGTCTGCAGATACGCAGTATTTT.

For this clone: Sequence at one end of the junction differs from germline and may be a read error. The chain uses TRBV30 and TRBJ2-6; possibly TRBD2 for D (5 bases). Germline CDR1 is GTSNPN and CDR2 is SVGIG (reference sequence). The CDR3 spans 12 residues. CDR3 bases: TGTGCCGGGAGCTCTGGGGCCAACGTCCTGACTTTC. Its translation: CAGSSGANVLTF.

This chain uses TRBV5-1 with TRBJ2-1; D gene uncertain. The CDR3 is made up of 13 amino acids. CDR1 is SGHRS and CDR2 is YFSETQ in the germline V gene. The V gene lost 2 bases and the J gene lost 5 bases, with 8 bases spanning the gap. This chain's CDR3 is CASSLALNNEQFF. CDR3 bases: TGCGCCAGCAGCTTAGCGCTTAACAATGAGCAGTTCTTC.

This clone was detected only once. This chain uses TRBV6-5 with TRBJ1-1, with D possibly TRBD1 on 5 matching bases. V lost 0 bases to trimming and J lost 6 bases, with 8 bases between them. In germline, CDR1 is MNHEY, CDR2 SVGAGI. The CDR3 sequence is 13 residues long. This chain's CDR3 is CASSYSGHAEAFF. As DNA, the CDR3 is TGTGCCAGCAGTTACTCCGGACACGCTGAAGCTTTCTTT.

The rearrangement joins TRBV7-9 to TRBJ2-3, with 7 positions matching TRBD1. Germline V gives CDR1 SEHNR, CDR2 FQNEAQ (reference sequence). The CDR3 extends over 14 amino acids. Trimming took 0 bases from V and 4 from J; bases not matched to a gene: 1. The CDR3 region has the DNA TGTGCCAGCAGCTTAGCAACAGGGGCAGATACGCAGTATTTT. This gives the protein CASSLATGADTQYF.

The chain combines TRBV19 with TRBJ2-2; D assignment may be TRBD1 or TRBD2 (6 bases each). This CDR3 contains 17 residues. The V and J ends lost 7 bases and 5 bases respectively, with 23 bases between them. Germline V lookup: CDR1 LNHDA, CDR2 SQIVND (reference sequence). In DNA, the CDR3 is TGTGCCAGTACCGCCGGTGGGGGGCCGAGGGGGACCGGGGAGCTGTTTTTT. This encodes CASTAGGGPRGTGELFF.

This clone was picked up one time. The rearrangement joins TRBV2 to TRBJ2-1; D remains unclear. The V gene's germline CDR1 is SNHLY and CDR2 FYNNEI. The V end was cut by 3 bases, the J end by 3 bases, with 9 bases between. The CDR3 totals 14 residues. CDR3: CASSDTMSYNEQFF. DNA for the CDR3: TGTGCCAGCAGTGACACGATGAGCTACAATGAGCAGTTCTTC.

This rearrangement joins TRBV30 to TRBJ2-7; 7 bases fit TRBD1. This CDR3 contains 14 residues. Germline CDR1 is GTSNPN and CDR2 is SVGIG (reference sequence). J lost 0 bases, V lost 5 bases, and 7 bases had no gene match. CDR3 sequence (DNA): TGTGCCTGGCGTTTGAGGGGGCACTCCTACGAGCAGTACTTC. Encoded protein: CAWRLRGHSYEQYF. The variable domain in full, with the rest retrieved from reference TRBV30 and TRBJ2-7, is SQTIHQWPATLVQPVGSPLSLECTVEGTSNPNLYWYRQAAGRGLQLLFYSVGIGQISSEVPQNLSASRPQDRQFILSSKKLLLSDSGFYLCAWRLRGHSYEQYFGPGTRLTVT.

The gene calls are TRBV29-1 and TRBJ2-1; weak D call: TRBD2 (6 bases). The CDR3 loop spans 14 amino acids. Germline lookup yields CDR1 SQVTM and CDR2 ANQGSEA. Trimming removed 4 bases at V and 0 bases at J, with 10 bases between. Here the CDR3 DNA reads TGCAGCGTTGTGCGGGGAAGCTCCTACAATGAGCAGTTCTTC. It specifies CSVVRGSSYNEQFF.

This chain links TRBV2 with TRBJ2-4, with a weak D call TRBD2 (6 bases). The CDR3 has 14 residues. Germline CDR1 reads SNHLY; CDR2 reads FYNNEI. V lost 3 bases to trimming and J lost 12 bases, with 18 bases between them. The DNA for the CDR3 is TGTGCCAGCAGTGAGGAGGGCTCGAATCTAAATCAGTACTTC. Protein product: CASSEEGSNLNQYF.

V is TRBV7-3 and J is TRBJ2-5; 10 nucleotides line up with TRBD2. Trimming cost V 2 bases and J 1 base; bases outside gene matches: 1. Germline-derived CDR1 and CDR2 are SGHTA and FQGTGA. The CDR3 is 15 residues long. In DNA form, the CDR3 reads TGTGCCAGCAGCTTAGGACTAGCGGTCCAAGAGACCCAGTACTTC. Translation gives CASSLGLAVQETQYF.

The CDR3 is CASTRTVPPLHF. In DNA form, the CDR3 reads TGTGCCAGCACACGGACAGTTCCACCCCTCCACTTT. The chain uses TRBV6-1 and TRBJ1-6; D possibly corresponds to TRBD1 (6 bases). CDR3 size: 12 residues. Trimming took 7 bases from V and 11 from J, leaving 12 bases between them. The V gene's germline CDR1 is MNHNS and CDR2 SASEGT.

V usage is TRBV2 and J usage is TRBJ2-1, with D perhaps TRBD2 (7 bases). The CDR3 length is 15 residues. With 6 bases removed from V and 0 bases from J, the gap between germline ends came to 12 bases. Per germline, CDR1 SNHLY and CDR2 FYNNEI. The CDR3 region is CASSAGGLSYNEQFF. The CDR3 bases are TGTGCCAGCAGCGCCGGGGGGCTCTCCTACAATGAGCAGTTCTTC. Full variable domain (outside the CDR3, taken from reference TRBV2 and TRBJ2-1): EPEVTQTPSHQVTQMGQEVILRCVPISNHLYFYWYRQILGQKVEFLVSFYNNEISEKSEIFDDQFSVERPDGSNFTLKIRSTKLEDSAMYFCASSAGGLSYNEQFFGPGTRLTVL.

The chain couples TRBV28 to TRBJ2-7; TRBD1 or TRBD2 may be the D gene (6 bases each). Germline V CDR1 and CDR2: MDHEN, SYDVKM. The length of the CDR3 is 14 residues. Trimming cost V 4 bases and J 3 bases, with 13 bases left between them. DNA of the CDR3: TGTGCCAGCAGTTCCCCGGGGGCCGTCTACGAGCAGTACTTC. Amino acid sequence: CASSSPGAVYEQYF.